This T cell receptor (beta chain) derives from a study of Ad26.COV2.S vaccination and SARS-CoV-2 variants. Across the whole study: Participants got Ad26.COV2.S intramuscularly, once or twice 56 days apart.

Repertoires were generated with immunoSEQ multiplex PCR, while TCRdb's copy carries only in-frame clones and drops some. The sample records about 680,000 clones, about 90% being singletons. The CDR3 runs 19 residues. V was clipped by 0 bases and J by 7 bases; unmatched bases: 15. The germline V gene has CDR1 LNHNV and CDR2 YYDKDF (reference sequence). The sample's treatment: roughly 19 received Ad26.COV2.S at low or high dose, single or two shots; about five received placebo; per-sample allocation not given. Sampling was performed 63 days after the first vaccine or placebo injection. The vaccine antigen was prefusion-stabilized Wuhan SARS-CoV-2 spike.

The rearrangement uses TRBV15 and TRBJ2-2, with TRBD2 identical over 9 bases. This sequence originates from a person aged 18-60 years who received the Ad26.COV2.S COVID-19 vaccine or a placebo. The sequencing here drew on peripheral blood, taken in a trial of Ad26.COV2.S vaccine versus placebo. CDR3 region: CATSRDLGGLAGVHGELFF. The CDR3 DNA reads TGTGCCACCAGCAGAGATCTAGGTGGGTTAGCGGGAGTCCACGGGGAGCTGTTTTTT.